Described below is a single T cell receptor beta chain sequence and its context. The sample comes from a study of blood T cell repertoires in COVID-19. At the level of the study: Sites across the United States, Italy and Spain contributed samples from acute and convalescent COVID-19. Sample material is recorded as cDNA or gDNA derived from T cells, B-cell-depleted T cells, or PBMCs.

Original data processing: It was from reference gene primer amplification that nucleated cell counts were estimated. Some clones are missing from TCRdb's copy, which holds only in-frame ones; the method was immunoSEQ multiplex PCR. For V, J and clone size, that table is used; D and trimming come from the DNA. Of around 94,000 clones in the sample, roughly nine tenths are singletons; the top ten hold 5.2%. Seattle participants joined during active infection and were tracked over time. CDR3 length: 15 amino acids. With 1 base removed from V and 0 bases from J, the gap between germline ends came to 13 bases. The germline V gene has CDR1 GTSNPN and CDR2 SVGIG (reference sequence).

Sample: peripheral blood. The V and J genes are TRBV30 and TRBJ2-7; D perhaps matches TRBD2 (5 bases). This clonotype was sampled from a woman between 45 and 65 years old with COVID-19, enrolled during active disease. The CDR3 DNA reads as TGTGCCTGGAGTGCTGAGCTGGGGAGCTCCTACGAGCAGTACTTC. Its protein is CAWSAELGSSYEQYF.